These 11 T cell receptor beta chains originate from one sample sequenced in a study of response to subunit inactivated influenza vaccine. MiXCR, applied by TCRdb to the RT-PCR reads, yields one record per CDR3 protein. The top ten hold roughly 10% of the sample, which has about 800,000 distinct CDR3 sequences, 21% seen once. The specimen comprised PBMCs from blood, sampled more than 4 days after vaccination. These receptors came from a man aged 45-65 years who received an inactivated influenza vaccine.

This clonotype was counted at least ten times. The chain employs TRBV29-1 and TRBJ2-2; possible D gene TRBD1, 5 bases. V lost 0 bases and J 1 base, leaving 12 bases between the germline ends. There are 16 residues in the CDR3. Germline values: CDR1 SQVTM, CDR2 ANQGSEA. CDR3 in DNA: TGCAGCGTTGAAGATCTTCGGCAGGGGAACACCGGGGAGCTGTTTTTT. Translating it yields CSVEDLRQGNTGELFF.

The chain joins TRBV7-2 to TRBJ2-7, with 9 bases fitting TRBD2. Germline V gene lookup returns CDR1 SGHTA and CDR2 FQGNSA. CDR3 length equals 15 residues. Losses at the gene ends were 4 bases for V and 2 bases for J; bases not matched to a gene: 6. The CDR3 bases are TGTGCCAGCAGCTCCGGGACTAGCCGAACCTACGAGCAGTACTTC. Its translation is CASSSGTSRTYEQYF.

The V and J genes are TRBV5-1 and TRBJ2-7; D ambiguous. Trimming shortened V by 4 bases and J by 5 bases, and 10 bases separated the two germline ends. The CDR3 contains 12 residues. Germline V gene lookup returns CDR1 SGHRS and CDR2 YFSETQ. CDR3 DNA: TGCGCCAGCAGCCCCCGCGGTAACGAGCAGTACTTC. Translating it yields CASSPRGNEQYF. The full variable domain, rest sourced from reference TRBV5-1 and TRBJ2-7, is KAGVTQTPRYLIKTRGQQVTLSCSPISGHRSVSWYQQTPGQGLQFLFEYFSETQRNKGNFPGRFSGRQFSNSRSEMNVSTLELGDSALYLCASSPRGNEQYFGPGTRLTVT.

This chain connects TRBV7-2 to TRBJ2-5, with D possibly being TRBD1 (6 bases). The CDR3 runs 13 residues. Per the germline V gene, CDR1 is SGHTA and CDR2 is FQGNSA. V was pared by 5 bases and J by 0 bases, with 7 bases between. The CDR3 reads CASSGQNQETQYF. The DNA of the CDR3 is TGTGCCAGCAGCGGACAGAACCAAGAGACCCAGTACTTC.

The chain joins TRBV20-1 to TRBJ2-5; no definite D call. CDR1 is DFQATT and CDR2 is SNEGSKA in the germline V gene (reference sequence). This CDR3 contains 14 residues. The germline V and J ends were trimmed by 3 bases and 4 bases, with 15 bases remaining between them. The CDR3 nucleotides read TGCAGTGCTAGGGCTCCCCGTGGGCGAGAGACCCAGTACTTC. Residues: CSARAPRGRETQYF.

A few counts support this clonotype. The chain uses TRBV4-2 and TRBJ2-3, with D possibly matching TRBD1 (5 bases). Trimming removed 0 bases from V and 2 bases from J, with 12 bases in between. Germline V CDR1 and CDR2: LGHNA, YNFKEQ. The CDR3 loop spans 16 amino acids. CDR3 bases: TGTGCCAGCAGCCAAGATTTCGCAGGGTTCACAGATACGCAGTATTTT. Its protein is CASSQDFAGFTDTQYF.

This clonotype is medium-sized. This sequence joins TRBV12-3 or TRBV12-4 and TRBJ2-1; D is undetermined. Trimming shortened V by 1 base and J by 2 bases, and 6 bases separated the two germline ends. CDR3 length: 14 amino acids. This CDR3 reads CASSLDSTYNEQFF. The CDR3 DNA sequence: TGTGCCAGCAGTTTAGACAGTACCTACAATGAGCAGTTCTTC.

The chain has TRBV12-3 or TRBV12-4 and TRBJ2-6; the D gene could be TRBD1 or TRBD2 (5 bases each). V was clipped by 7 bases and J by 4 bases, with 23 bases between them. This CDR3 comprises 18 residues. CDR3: CASTRPPGTPGGANVLTF. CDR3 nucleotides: TGTGCCAGCACCAGGCCTCCCGGGACGCCTGGAGGGGCCAACGTCCTGACTTTC.

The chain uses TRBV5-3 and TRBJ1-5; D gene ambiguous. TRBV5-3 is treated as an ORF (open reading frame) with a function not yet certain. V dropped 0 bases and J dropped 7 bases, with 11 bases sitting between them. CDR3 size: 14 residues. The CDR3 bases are TGTGCCAGAAGCTTGGCCGTCTGGTTACAGCCCCAGCATTTT. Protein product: CARSLAVWLQPQHF.

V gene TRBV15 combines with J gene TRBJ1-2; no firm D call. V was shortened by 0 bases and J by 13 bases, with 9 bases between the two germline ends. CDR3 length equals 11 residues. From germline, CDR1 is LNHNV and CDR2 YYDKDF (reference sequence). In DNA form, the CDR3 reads TGTGCCACCAGCAGAGAAGGCAGGCGCACCTTC. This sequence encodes CATSREGRRTF.

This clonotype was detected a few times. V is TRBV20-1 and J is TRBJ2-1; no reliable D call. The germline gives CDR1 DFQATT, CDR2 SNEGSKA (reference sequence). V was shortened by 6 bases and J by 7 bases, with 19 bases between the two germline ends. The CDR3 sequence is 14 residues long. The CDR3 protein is CSAQTPSLGNEQFF. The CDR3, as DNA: TGCAGTGCCCAGACCCCCTCCCTGGGTAATGAGCAGTTCTTC.